These T cell receptor beta chains were read from a single sample in a study of beta chain features in type 1 diabetes. The method was immunoSEQ multiplex PCR; TCRdb's version includes in-frame clones alone and lacks a portion of them. The data contain under 500,000 clones, approximately 30% of them singletons. The specimen was naive CD4+ T cells from blood. The source is a man younger than 35 in good health. Each CDR3 is given without its conserved first and last residue.

CDR3 protein,V gene
ASSFLLAGGMDEQF,TRBV27
ASSLGGSGTDTQY,TRBV7-2
ASSDNYGYT,TRBV25-1
ASSLDYGGGADTQY,TRBV7-2
AWGQRNSNQPQH,TRBV30
ASSLTGNTEAF,TRBV7-3
ASSLDYNEQF,TRBV7-9
SVNSGSSYEQY,TRBV29-1
ASSLNTGELF,TRBV5-6
SVAGQLSYEQY,TRBV29-1
ASSEVGSYNEQF,TRBV14
SVEDDRREQY,TRBV29-1
SAWIQRNEKLF,TRBV29-1